These T cell receptor beta chains were read from a single sample in a study of EBV T-cell therapy then PD-1 blockade in nasopharyngeal carcinoma. TCRdb's copy holds only in-frame clones and misses some; the assay was immunoSEQ multiplex PCR. The sample carries 20,000 to 25,000 clones, around 80% recorded once. For these TCRs, the target antigens are not known. The sequencing used CD8+ T cells from blood, collected at day 266 from a patient whose treatment included autologous EBV-specific T cells and nivolumab. Receptors were obtained from a man in his forties with nasopharyngeal carcinoma. Both conserved end residues are part of each CDR3. Size is stated for part of the rows, as once, few or many counts, or as a class when the clone is expanded.

CDR3 protein: CASSSSGSNNEQFF
J gene: TRBJ2-1
clone size: .
V gene: TRBV27

CDR3 protein: CASSLASHRTPLYF
J gene: TRBJ2-4
clone size: .
V gene: TRBV7-2

CDR3 protein: CASSLSPGTGTYEQYF
J gene: TRBJ2-7
clone size: .
V gene: TRBV27

CDR3 protein: CASSSPSRESRSGANVLTF
J gene: TRBJ2-6
clone size: .
V gene: TRBV7-9

CDR3 protein: CASSEVGLQSFYNEQFF
J gene: TRBJ2-1
clone size: .
V gene: TRBV6-1

CDR3 protein: CASSEASGGVYEQYF
J gene: TRBJ2-7
clone size: .
V gene: TRBV6-1

CDR3 protein: CASSWGSGTYEQYF
J gene: TRBJ2-7
clone size: few
V gene: TRBV7-6

CDR3 protein: CASSDEGGNNQPQHF
J gene: TRBJ1-5
clone size: few
V gene: TRBV25-1

CDR3 protein: CASSLVGRGNQPQHF
J gene: TRBJ1-5
clone size: .
V gene: TRBV7-9

CDR3 protein: CASREGITGNTIYF
J gene: TRBJ1-3
clone size: once
V gene: TRBV19

CDR3 protein: CASSQDWGNSPLHF
J gene: TRBJ1-6
clone size: .
V gene: TRBV4-1

CDR3 protein: CASSHPGRVNYEQYF
J gene: TRBJ2-7
clone size: .
V gene: TRBV27

CDR3 protein: CASGEYRDQPQHF
J gene: TRBJ1-5
clone size: few
V gene: TRBV7-9

CDR3 protein: CASSGAGFTYEQYF
J gene: TRBJ2-7
clone size: .
V gene: TRBV27

CDR3 protein: CASSSHRTGVSYEQYF
J gene: TRBJ2-7
clone size: few
V gene: TRBV6-5